The text below deals with one T cell receptor beta chain. Its antigen is still unknown. The data belong to a study of monozygotic twins with inflammatory bowel disease. Broader study findings: What may have added variability to patient repertoires is that immunosuppressive treatments differed.

In germline, CDR1 is MNHEY, CDR2 SVGEGT. CDR3 size: 13 residues. With the 5' RACE reads reprocessed, TCRdb shows one record per CDR3 protein and no DNA. The sample spans more than 350,000 distinct CDR3 sequences; the ten largest clones claim approximately 2.4%. This sequence originates from a human donor with ulcerative colitis or Crohn's disease, or a healthy co-twin of an affected twin (not recorded which). Source material: blood. The chain employs TRBV6-2 or TRBV6-3 and TRBJ1-5; the TRBD1 assignment by TCRdb is unverifiable without DNA. The CDR3 sequence: CASRRPGDQPQHF.